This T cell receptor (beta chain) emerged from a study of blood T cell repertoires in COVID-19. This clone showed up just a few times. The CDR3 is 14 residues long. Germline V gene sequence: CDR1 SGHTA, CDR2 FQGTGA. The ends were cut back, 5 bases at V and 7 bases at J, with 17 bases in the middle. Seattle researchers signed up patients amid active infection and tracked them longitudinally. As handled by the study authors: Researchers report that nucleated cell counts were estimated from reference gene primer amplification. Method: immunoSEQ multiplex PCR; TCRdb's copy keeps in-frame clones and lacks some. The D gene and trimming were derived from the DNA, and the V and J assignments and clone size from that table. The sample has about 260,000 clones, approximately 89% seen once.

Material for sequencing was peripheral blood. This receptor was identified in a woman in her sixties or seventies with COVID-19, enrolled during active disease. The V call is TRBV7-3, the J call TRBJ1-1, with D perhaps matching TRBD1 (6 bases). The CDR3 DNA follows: TGTGCCAGCAGCCGCCAATCGGGGGGCGGTGAAGCTTTCTTT. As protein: CASSRQSGGGEAFF.